This passage covers 12 T cell receptor beta chains from one sample sequenced in a study of blood T cell repertoires in COVID-19. The repertoire was sequenced with immunoSEQ multiplex PCR; TCRdb's copy has only in-frame clones and lacks some. The sample holds tens of thousands of clones, 74% seen once. The sequencing input was peripheral blood. The source is a woman aged 80 or over with acute or convalescent COVID-19.

This chain links TRBV19 with TRBJ1-1; 7 positions agree with TRBD1. The CDR3 length is 13 residues. Germline lookup yields CDR1 LNHDA and CDR2 SQIVND (reference sequence). V was clipped by 6 bases and J by 5 bases; unmatched bases: 6. Written as DNA, the CDR3 is TGTGCCAGTAGGCGAGAGGGGGCTACTGAAGCTTTCTTT. It specifies CASRREGATEAFF.

This clone was recorded once. The chain is built from TRBV7-8 and TRBJ1-1; no reliable D call. V dropped 2 bases and J dropped 0 bases, with 4 bases sitting between them. Per the germline V gene, CDR1 is SGHVS and CDR2 is FQNEAQ. The CDR3 loop spans 13 amino acids. CDR3 amino acids: CASSLSLNTEAFF. The CDR3 bases are TGTGCCAGCAGCTTATCCTTGAACACTGAAGCTTTCTTT.

V gene TRBV28 combines with J gene TRBJ2-7; perhaps TRBD1 as D (6 bases). This CDR3 region has 15 residues. Germline CDR1 MDHEN, CDR2 SYDVKM. V lost 4 bases and J 0 bases, leaving 13 bases between the germline ends. The CDR3 DNA sequence: TGTGCCAGCAGTTGGAACAGGGTTAGCTCCTACGAGCAGTACTTC. It yields the protein CASSWNRVSSYEQYF.

This chain joins TRBV6-6 and TRBJ2-1, with 14 bases identical to TRBD2. CDR1 and CDR2 (germline): MNHNY, SVGAGI (reference sequence). With 4 bases clipped from V and 9 bases from J, the junction kept 8 bases outside the gene matches. The CDR3 is 16 amino acids. CDR3 sequence reads: CASSLPTSGRASEQFF. As DNA, the CDR3 is TGTGCCAGCAGTTTGCCGACTAGCGGGAGGGCGAGTGAGCAGTTCTTC.

This clone turned up a few times. V and J are TRBV19 and TRBJ1-1; D is possibly TRBD1 (5 bases). V was shortened by 0 bases and J by 5 bases, with 10 bases between the two germline ends. CDR3 size: 14 residues. The germline V gene has CDR1 LNHDA and CDR2 SQIVND (reference sequence). Here the CDR3 DNA reads TGTGCCAGTAGTATAGACCCAGGGAGGACTGAAGCTTTCTTT. Translating gives CASSIDPGRTEAFF.

Note on this clone: Here the CDR3 omits its conserved ending phenylalanine or tryptophan, so a read error is the likely source. The DNA is omitted, as the CDR3 cannot be located on it reliably, and the CDR3 follows TCRdb's listing. J is TRBJ2-4 and V is TRBV21-1; the D call TRBD1 from the table was never checked on the DNA. TRBV21-1 is a documented pseudogene. The CDR3 spans 10 amino acids, including both terminal residues. Here the CDR3 reads CASSTTGVEV.

The CDR3 DNA follows: TGCAGTGCTAGCTCGCAAGAGACCCAGTACTTC. Its translation is CSASSQETQYF. The chain couples TRBV20-1 to TRBJ2-5; D call uncertain. Per germline, CDR1 DFQATT and CDR2 SNEGSKA (reference sequence). V shed 3 bases and J shed 2 bases, with 4 bases lying between them. The CDR3 has 11 residues.

The chain links TRBV20-1 to TRBJ1-5; the D is unclear. This CDR3 spans 12 amino acids. Germline values: CDR1 DFQATT, CDR2 SNEGSKA (reference sequence). Trimming shortened V by 3 bases and J by 4 bases, and 7 bases separated the two germline ends. The DNA of the CDR3 is TGCAGTGCTAGTTACACAAATCAGCCCCAGCATTTT. Its translation: CSASYTNQPQHF.

V and J are TRBV4-1 and TRBJ2-5; 10 nucleotides line up with TRBD2. The CDR3 is 19 residues long. V shed 0 bases and J 0 bases; nucleotides not matched to a gene: 10. The germline V gene has CDR1 MGHRA and CDR2 YSYEKL. CDR3 sequence: CASSQDPLAGVGDQETQYF. The CDR3 nucleotides read TGCGCCAGCAGCCAAGATCCCCTAGCGGGAGTTGGGGACCAAGAGACCCAGTACTTC.

The genes are TRBV5-1 and TRBJ2-2; tentatively, D is TRBD1 (6 bases). V lost 5 bases and J lost 5, with 13 bases in between. This CDR3 has 14 amino acids. CDR1 is SGHRS and CDR2 is YFSETQ in the germline V gene. The CDR3 nucleotides read TGCGCCAGCAGTGAACAGGGACGTACCGGGGAGCTGTTTTTT. Translated: CASSEQGRTGELFF.

The genes are TRBV30 and TRBJ1-1, with 7 bases matching TRBD1. This CDR3 is built from 13 residues. Germline CDR1 is GTSNPN and CDR2 is SVGIG (reference sequence). With 5 bases clipped from V and 0 bases from J, the junction kept 3 bases outside the gene matches. DNA of the CDR3: TGTGCCTGGGAGGGACAGATGAACACTGAAGCTTTCTTT. The encoded protein is CAWEGQMNTEAFF.

The chain is built from TRBV27 and TRBJ2-3; a weak D match, TRBD2 (6 bases). The CDR3 contains 19 residues. V lost 5 bases and J lost 1, with 25 bases in between. Germline CDR1 MNHEY, CDR2 SMNVEV (reference sequence). CDR3 sequence: CASSRPGGECVEGTDTQYF. The CDR3 DNA reads TGTGCCAGCAGTCGGCCGGGCGGGGAATGTGTCGAGGGCACAGATACGCAGTATTTT.